Sequencing of this TCR beta chain was carried out in a study of T cell responses to AZD1222 COVID-19 vaccine. General study findings and limits: Females outnumbered males among donors, who were mostly white British; clonal diversity was possibly underestimated. The breadth and depth of Spike-specific TCRs increased once two AZD1222 doses had been given. Baseline seropositives among AZD1222 recipients totaled only 5 to 7.

Per germline, CDR1 SGHRS and CDR2 YFSETQ. The CDR3 has 14 residues. Trimming took 0 bases from V and 6 from J, leaving 9 bases between them. For this clone: Its specificity is unknown.

Assay: immunoSEQ multiplex PCR; the TCRdb copy retains only in-frame clones and omits some. The data hold roughly 130,000 clones, with 88% observed a single time. This sample comprised peripheral blood, obtained on day 0 of AZD1222 vaccination. This clonotype originated in an adult in good health. This chain joins TRBV5-1 and TRBJ2-2; D is uncertain. CDR3 region: CASSLAGGPGELFF. DNA for the CDR3: TGCGCCAGCAGCTTGGCCGGTGGACCCGGGGAGCTGTTTTTT.